The entry below describes one T cell receptor (beta chain). One end of the junction varies from germline; a read error may be responsible. The sample originates from a study of blood T cell repertoires in COVID-19. About the study: Sites across the United States, Italy and Spain contributed samples from acute and convalescent COVID-19. T cells, B-cell-depleted T cells, or PBMCs supplied cDNA or gDNA.

Authors' analysis steps: Estimation of nucleated cell counts was performed using reference gene primer amplification. The repertoire was sequenced with immunoSEQ multiplex PCR; TCRdb's copy has only in-frame clones and lacks some. The DNA was the basis for D and trimming; V, J and clone size are from that table. The table records fewer than 200,000 clones, about 83% of them present only once. Per germline, CDR1 SGHRS and CDR2 YFSETQ. This CDR3 comprises 15 residues. The V and J genes are TRBV5-1 and TRBJ2-1, with 7 bases that match TRBD2. This sequence originates from a man between 60 and 75 years old with acute or convalescent COVID-19. Sequencing input: peripheral blood. CDR3 in amino acids: CASSSNLGGYTEQFF. The CDR3 DNA is TGCGCCAGCAGCTCCAACCTCGGGGGGTACACTGAGCAGTTCTTC.